This T cell receptor beta chain was captured by sequencing in a study of blood T cells in healthy people across ages. Alongside a J-beta primer mix, a sample-barcoded 5' primer served in a second PCR lasting about 7 to 12 cycles. Each cDNA molecule carried a tag from a template-switch adaptor that contained 12 random nucleotides. TCRdb used MiXCR to reprocess the 5' RACE reads, holding one entry per CDR3 protein. Of 800,000 to 900,000 distinct CDR3 sequences in the sample, less than 80% were seen once. Study-wide results and caveats: Per million T cells, TCR beta diversity dropped roughly linearly as age increased.

Trimming took 4 bases from V and 1 from J, leaving 12 bases between them. CDR3 length equals 15 residues. The germline gives CDR1 LNHNV, CDR2 YYDKDF (reference sequence). A word on this clonotype: What it binds is unknown.

The chain recombines TRBV15 with TRBJ2-3; D is ambiguous. This sequence originates from a man aged 30 to 39 in good health. The sequencing input was blood. CDR3 bases: TGTGCCACCAGCATCCGACGGCCAGGCACAGATACGCAGTATTTT. Protein: CATSIRRPGTDTQYF. Full variable domain (outside the CDR3, taken from reference TRBV15 and TRBJ2-3): DAMVIQNPRYQVTQFGKPVTLSCSQTLNHNVMYWYQQKSSQAPKLLFHYYDKDFNNEADTPDNFQSRRPNTSFCFLDIRSPGLGDTAMYLCATSIRRPGTDTQYFGPGTRLTVL.